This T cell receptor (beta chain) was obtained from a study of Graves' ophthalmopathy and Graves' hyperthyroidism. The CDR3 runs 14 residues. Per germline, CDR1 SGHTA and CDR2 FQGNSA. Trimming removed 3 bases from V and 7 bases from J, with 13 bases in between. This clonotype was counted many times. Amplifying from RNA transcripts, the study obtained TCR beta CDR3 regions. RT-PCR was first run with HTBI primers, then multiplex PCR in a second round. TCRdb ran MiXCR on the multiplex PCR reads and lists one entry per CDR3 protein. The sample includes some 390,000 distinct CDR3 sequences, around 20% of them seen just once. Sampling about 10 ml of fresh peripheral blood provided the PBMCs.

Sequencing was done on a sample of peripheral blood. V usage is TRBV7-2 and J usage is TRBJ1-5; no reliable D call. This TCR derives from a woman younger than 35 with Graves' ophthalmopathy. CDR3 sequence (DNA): TGTGCCAGCAGCTTGGCGGCTGCCCACCAGCCCCAGCATTTT. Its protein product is CASSLAAAHQPQHF.